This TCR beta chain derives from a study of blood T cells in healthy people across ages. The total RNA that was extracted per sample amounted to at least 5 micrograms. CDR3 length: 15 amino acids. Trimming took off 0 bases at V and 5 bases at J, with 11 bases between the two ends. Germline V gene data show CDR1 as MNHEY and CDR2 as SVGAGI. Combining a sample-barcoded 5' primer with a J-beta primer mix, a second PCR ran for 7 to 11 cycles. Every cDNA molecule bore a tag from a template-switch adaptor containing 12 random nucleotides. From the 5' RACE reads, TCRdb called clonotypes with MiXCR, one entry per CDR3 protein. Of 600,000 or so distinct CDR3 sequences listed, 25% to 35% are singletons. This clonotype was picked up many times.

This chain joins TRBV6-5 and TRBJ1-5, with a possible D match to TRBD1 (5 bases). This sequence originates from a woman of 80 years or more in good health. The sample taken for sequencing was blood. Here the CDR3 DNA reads TGTGCCAGCAGTTACTCGAGGGTAGGGGATCAGCCCCAGCATTTT. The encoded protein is CASSYSRVGDQPQHF.